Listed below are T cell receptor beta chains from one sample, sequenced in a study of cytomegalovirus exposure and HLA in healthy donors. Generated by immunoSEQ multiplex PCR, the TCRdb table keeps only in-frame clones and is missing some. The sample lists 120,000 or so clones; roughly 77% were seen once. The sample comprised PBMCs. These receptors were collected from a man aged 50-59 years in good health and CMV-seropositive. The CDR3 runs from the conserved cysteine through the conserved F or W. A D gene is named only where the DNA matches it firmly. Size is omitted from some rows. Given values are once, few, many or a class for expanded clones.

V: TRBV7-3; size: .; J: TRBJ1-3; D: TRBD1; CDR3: CASSFQGTGAGNTIYF; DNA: TGTGCCAGCAGCTTCCAAGGGACAGGGGCTGGAAACACCATATATTTT
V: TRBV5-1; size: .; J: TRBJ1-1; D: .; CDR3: CASSLPKQENTEAFF; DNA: TGCGCCAGCAGCTTGCCCAAACAGGAGAACACTGAAGCTTTCTTT
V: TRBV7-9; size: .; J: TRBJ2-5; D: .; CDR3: CASSSIGTQETQYF; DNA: TGTGCCAGCAGCTCCATCGGGACTCAAGAGACCCAGTACTTC
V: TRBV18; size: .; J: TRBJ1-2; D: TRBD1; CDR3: CASSPGQGNGYIF; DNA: TGTGCCAGCTCCCCGGGACAGGGTAACGGCTACATCTTC
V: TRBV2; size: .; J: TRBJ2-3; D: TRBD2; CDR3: CASSPAGEDTQYF; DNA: TGTGCCAGCAGTCCCGCGGGGGAGGATACGCAGTATTTT
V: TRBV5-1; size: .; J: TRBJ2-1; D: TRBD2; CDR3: CASSPSGGLENEQFF; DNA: TGCGCCAGCAGCCCTTCGGGAGGGTTGGAAAATGAGCAGTTCTTC
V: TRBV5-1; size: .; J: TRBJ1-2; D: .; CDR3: CASSLAASGERNYGYTF; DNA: TGCGCCAGCAGCTTGGCCGCTAGCGGGGAAAGGAACTATGGCTACACCTTC
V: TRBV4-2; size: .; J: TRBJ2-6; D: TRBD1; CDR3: CASSREQGAGANVLTF; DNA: TGTGCCAGCAGCCGAGAGCAGGGGGCTGGGGCCAACGTCCTGACTTTC
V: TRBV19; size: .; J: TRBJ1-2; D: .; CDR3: CASREQGGGDGYTF; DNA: TGTGCCAGTAGGGAACAGGGTGGAGGCGATGGCTACACCTTC
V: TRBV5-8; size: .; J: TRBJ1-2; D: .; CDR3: CASRMGEQGPFTF; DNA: TGTGCCAGCAGAATGGGCGAACAGGGTCCCTTCACCTTC
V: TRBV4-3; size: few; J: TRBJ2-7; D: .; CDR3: CASSLNLAGVYEQYF; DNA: TGCGCCAGCAGCCTCAATCTAGCTGGAGTATACGAGCAGTACTTC
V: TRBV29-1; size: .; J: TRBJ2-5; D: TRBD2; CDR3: CSVASTSGDIQYF; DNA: TGCAGCGTTGCTTCGACTAGCGGGGATATCCAGTACTTC
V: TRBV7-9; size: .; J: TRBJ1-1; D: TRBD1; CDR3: CASSRMGQRNTEAFF; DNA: TGTGCCAGCAGCCGCATGGGACAGCGGAACACTGAAGCTTTCTTT
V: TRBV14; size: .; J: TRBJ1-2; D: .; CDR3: CASSQSQGYGYTF; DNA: TGTGCCAGCAGCCAGTCACAGGGCTATGGCTACACCTTC
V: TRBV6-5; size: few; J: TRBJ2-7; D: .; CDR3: CASMARSYEQYF; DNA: TGTGCCAGCATGGCCAGATCCTACGAGCAGTACTTC
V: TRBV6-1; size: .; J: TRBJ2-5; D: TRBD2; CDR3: CASSDFSSSGVLRETQYF; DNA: TGTGCCAGCAGTGATTTCTCCTCTAGCGGGGTACTGAGAGAGACCCAGTACTTC
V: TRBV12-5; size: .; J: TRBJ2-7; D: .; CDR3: CASAPEFSYEQYF; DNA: TGTGCTAGTGCCCCGGAGTTTTCCTACGAGCAGTACTTC
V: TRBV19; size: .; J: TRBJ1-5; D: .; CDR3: CASSLDSDRRPQHF; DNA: TGTGCCAGTAGTCTCGACAGTGACCGTCGGCCCCAGCATTTT
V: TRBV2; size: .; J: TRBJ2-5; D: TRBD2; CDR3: CASRRLAGGGETQYF; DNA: TGTGCCAGCAGACGACTAGCGGGAGGAGGGGAGACCCAGTACTTC
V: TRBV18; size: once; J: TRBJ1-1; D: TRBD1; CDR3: CASSPMDRGPLTEAFF; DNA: TGTGCCAGCTCACCTATGGACAGGGGGCCGCTCACTGAAGCTTTCTTT
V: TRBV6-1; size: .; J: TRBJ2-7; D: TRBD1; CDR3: CASSERDSHYEQYF; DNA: TGTGCCAGCAGTGAAAGGGACAGCCACTACGAGCAGTACTTC
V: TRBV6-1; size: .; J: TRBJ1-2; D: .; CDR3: CASSDSGRGGYTF; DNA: TGTGCCAGCAGCGACTCGGGCAGGGGCGGCTACACCTTC
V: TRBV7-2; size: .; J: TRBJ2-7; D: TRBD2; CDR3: CASSKTSGRAYEQYF; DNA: TGTGCCAGCAGCAAGACTAGCGGGAGGGCCTACGAGCAGTACTTC
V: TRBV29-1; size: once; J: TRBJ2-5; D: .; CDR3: CSARRDLRSETQYF; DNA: TGCAGCGCCCGGAGAGACCTCCGATCAGAGACCCAGTACTTC
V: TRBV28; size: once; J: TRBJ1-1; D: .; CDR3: CASSTEGAEAFF; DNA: TGTGCCAGCAGTACTGAGGGAGCTGAAGCTTTCTTT
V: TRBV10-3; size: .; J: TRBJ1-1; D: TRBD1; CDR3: CAIAQGRGDTEAFF; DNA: TGTGCCATCGCACAGGGGCGGGGGGACACTGAAGCTTTCTTT
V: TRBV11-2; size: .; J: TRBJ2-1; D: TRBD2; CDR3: CASRRVAGRNEQFF; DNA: TGTGCCAGCAGGAGGGTAGCGGGGAGGAATGAGCAGTTCTTC
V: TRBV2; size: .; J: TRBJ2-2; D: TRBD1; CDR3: CASRDRENTGELFF; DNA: TGTGCCAGCAGGGACAGGGAGAACACCGGGGAGCTGTTTTTT
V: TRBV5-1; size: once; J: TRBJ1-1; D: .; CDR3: CASSTSDRNTEAFF; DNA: TGCGCCAGCAGCACTTCGGACAGGAACACTGAAGCTTTCTTT
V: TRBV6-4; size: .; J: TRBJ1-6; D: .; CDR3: CASSEQRQGSNSPLHF; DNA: TGTGCCAGCAGTGAACAGCGCCAAGGGAGTAATTCACCCCTCCACTTT
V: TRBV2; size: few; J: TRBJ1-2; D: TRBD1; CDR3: CASSERGRSYGYPF; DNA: TGTGCCAGCAGTGAAAGGGGGCGCAGCTATGGCTACCCCTTC
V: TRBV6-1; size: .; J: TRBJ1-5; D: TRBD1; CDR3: CASSDQGQNSNQPQHF; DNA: TGTGCCAGCAGTGATCAGGGACAGAATAGCAATCAGCCCCAGCATTTT
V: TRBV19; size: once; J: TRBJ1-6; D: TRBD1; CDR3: CASNPRPGTGSPLHF; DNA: TGTGCCAGTAACCCCAGGCCCGGGACAGGTTCACCCCTCCACTTT
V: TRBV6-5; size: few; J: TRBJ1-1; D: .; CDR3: CASSYLGRTEAFF; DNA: TGTGCCAGCAGTTACTTGGGGCGAACTGAAGCTTTCTTT
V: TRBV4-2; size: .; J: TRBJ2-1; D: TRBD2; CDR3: CASSPNLLAGGLYSYNEQFF; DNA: TGTGCCAGCAGCCCCAATCTACTAGCGGGAGGATTATACTCCTACAATGAGCAGTTCTTC
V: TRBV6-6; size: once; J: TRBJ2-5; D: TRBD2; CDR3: CASSEGLAGYQETQYF; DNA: TGTGCCAGCAGCGAGGGACTAGCGGGATACCAAGAGACCCAGTACTTC
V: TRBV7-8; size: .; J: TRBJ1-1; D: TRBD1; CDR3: CASSPRLGQMNTEAFF; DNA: TGTGCCAGCAGCCCCCGATTGGGACAGATGAACACTGAAGCTTTCTTT
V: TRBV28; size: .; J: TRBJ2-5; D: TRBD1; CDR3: CASSLGQYQETQYF; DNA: TGTGCCAGCAGTTTGGGACAGTACCAAGAGACCCAGTACTTC
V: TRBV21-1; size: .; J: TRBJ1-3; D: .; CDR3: CASSKRVISGQGLRNTIYF; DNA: TGTGCCAGCAGCAAAAGAGTTATCTCGGGACAGGGTTTAAGAAACACCATATATTTT
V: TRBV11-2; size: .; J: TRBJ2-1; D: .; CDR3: CASSLEGGSYNEQFF; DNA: TGTGCCAGCAGCTTAGAAGGGGGCTCCTACAATGAGCAGTTCTTC
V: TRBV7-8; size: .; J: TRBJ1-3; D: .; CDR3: CASSRRAPGRGYSGNTIYF; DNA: TGTGCCAGCAGTCGCAGGGCCCCGGGGAGGGGCTACTCTGGAAACACCATATATTTT
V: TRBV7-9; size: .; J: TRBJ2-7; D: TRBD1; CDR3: CASSLASGQGSYEQYF; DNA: TGTGCCAGCAGCTTAGCCTCGGGACAGGGGTCCTACGAGCAGTACTTC
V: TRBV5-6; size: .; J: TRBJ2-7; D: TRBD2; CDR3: CASSAPGLANYEQYF; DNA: TGTGCCAGCAGCGCACCGGGACTAGCGAACTACGAGCAGTACTTC
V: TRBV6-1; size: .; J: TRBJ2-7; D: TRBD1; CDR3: CASSNRDRVYEQYF; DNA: TGTGCCAGCAGTAACCGGGACAGGGTTTACGAGCAGTACTTC
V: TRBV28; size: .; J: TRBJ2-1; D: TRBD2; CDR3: CASGPASLAGLRKDEQFF; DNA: TGTGCCAGCGGTCCCGCCTCATTAGCGGGGTTACGCAAAGATGAGCAGTTCTTC
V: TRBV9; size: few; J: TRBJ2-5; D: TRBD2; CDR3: CASSVIPAGVGETQYF; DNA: TGTGCCAGCAGCGTCATTCCAGCGGGGGTGGGAGAGACCCAGTACTTC
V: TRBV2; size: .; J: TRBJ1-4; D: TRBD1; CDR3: CASRAGQVNNEKLFF; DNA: TGTGCCAGCAGGGCCGGACAGGTGAATAATGAAAAACTGTTTTTT
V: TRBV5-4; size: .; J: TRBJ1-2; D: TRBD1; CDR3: CASSWSDRAWGYTF; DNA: TGTGCCAGCAGCTGGTCCGACAGGGCTTGGGGCTACACCTTC
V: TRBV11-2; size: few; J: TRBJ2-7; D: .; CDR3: CASSLASEQYF; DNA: TGTGCCAGCAGCTTAGCCTCCGAGCAGTACTTC
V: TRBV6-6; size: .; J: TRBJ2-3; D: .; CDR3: CASSYSNGGADTQYF; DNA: TGTGCCAGCAGTTACTCGAACGGGGGTGCAGATACGCAGTATTTT
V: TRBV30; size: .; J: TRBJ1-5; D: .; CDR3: CAWSSPLVVSNQPQHF; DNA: TGTGCCTGGAGTTCCCCATTGGTAGTTAGCAATCAGCCCCAGCATTTT
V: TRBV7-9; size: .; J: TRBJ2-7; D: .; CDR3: CAAGQGSHEQYF; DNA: TGTGCCGCGGGGCAGGGTAGCCACGAGCAGTACTTC
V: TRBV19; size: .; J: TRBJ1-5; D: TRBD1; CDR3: CASSLEGGTQHF; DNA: TGTGCCAGTAGTTTAGAAGGGGGCACTCAGCATTTT
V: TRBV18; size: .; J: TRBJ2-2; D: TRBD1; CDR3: CASSRTGGDTGELFF; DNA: TGTGCCAGCTCGCGTACAGGGGGCGATACCGGGGAGCTGTTTTTT
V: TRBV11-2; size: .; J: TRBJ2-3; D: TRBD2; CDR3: CASSLGLAVVADTQYF; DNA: TGTGCCAGCAGCTTGGGGCTAGCGGTGGTCGCAGATACGCAGTATTTT
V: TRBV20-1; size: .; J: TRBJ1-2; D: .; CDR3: CSASGSEGYTF; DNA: TGCAGTGCGAGCGGTAGCGAAGGCTACACCTTC
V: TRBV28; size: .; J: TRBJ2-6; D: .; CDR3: CASSLGRAGANVLTF; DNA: TGTGCCAGCAGTTTAGGCAGGGCAGGGGCCAACGTCCTGACTTTC
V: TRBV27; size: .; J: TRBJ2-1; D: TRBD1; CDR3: CASHPGQGASYNEQFF; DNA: TGTGCCAGTCATCCAGGACAGGGGGCCTCCTACAATGAGCAGTTCTTC